What follows are 23 T cell receptor beta chains derived from one specimen sequenced in a study of blood T cell repertoires in COVID-19. The table came from immunoSEQ multiplex PCR; TCRdb's copy has only in-frame clones and leaves some out. The sample carries 110,000 to 150,000 clones, about 84% recorded once. The sample was peripheral blood. The receptors stem from a woman over 75 in a cohort sampled during active or convalescent COVID-19.

This clone was counted a few times. The chain has TRBV7-3 and TRBJ1-1; D possibly corresponds to TRBD1 (5 bases). The germline CDR1 and CDR2 sequences are SGHTA and FQGTGA. Trimming left V 2 bases short and J 4 bases short, with 11 bases between. The CDR3 sequence is 14 residues long. Here the CDR3 reads CASSLGGAGTEAFF. CDR3 DNA: TGTGCCAGCAGCTTAGGAGGGGCAGGCACTGAAGCTTTCTTT.

The chain joins TRBV28 to TRBJ2-5; 8 bases match TRBD1. This CDR3 has 13 amino acids. Germline CDR1 reads MDHEN; CDR2 reads SYDVKM. Losses at the gene ends were 5 bases for V and 4 bases for J; bases not matched to a gene: 3. The CDR3 nucleotides read TGTGCCAGCAGTCACGGACAGGGAGAGACCCAGTACTTC. Residues: CASSHGQGETQYF.

A single count supports this clone. CDR3 region: CSVLIKETQYF. The CDR3 DNA reads as TGCAGCGTCCTTATTAAAGAGACCCAGTACTTC. The rearrangement uses TRBV29-1 and TRBJ2-5; D uncertain. V dropped 6 bases and J dropped 3 bases, with 8 bases sitting between them. The CDR3 runs 11 residues. Germline V gives CDR1 SQVTM, CDR2 ANQGSEA.

This clone has just one count. The rearrangement joins TRBV7-3 to TRBJ2-3; D possibly corresponds to TRBD1 (6 bases). V lost 2 bases and J 2 bases, leaving 11 bases between the germline ends. Germline V gene data show CDR1 as SGHTA and CDR2 as FQGTGA. This CDR3 contains 15 residues. The CDR3, as DNA: TGTGCCAGCAGCTTATACGGGGACAACACAGATACGCAGTATTTT. It translates to CASSLYGDNTDTQYF.

The gene calls are TRBV5-8 and TRBJ2-3, with a weak D call TRBD2 (6 bases). The CDR3 is 14 amino acids. The germline V gene has CDR1 SGHTS and CDR2 YDEGEE. V lost 2 bases and J 4 bases, leaving 11 bases between the germline ends. CDR3 protein: CASSFWGDPDTQYF. DNA for the CDR3: TGTGCCAGCAGCTTCTGGGGGGACCCAGATACGCAGTATTTT.

The V gene is TRBV5-1, the J gene TRBJ1-1; D not certain. From germline, CDR1 is SGHRS and CDR2 YFSETQ. The V and J ends lost 1 base and 4 bases respectively, with 17 bases between them. The CDR3 covers 16 residues. This CDR3 is CASSLRVGGFGTEAFF. In DNA form, the CDR3 reads TGCGCCAGCAGCTTGCGGGTAGGAGGGTTCGGCACTGAAGCTTTCTTT.

The chain uses TRBV24-1 and TRBJ2-5, with D tentatively TRBD1 (5 bases). Germline CDR1 KGHDR, CDR2 SFDVKD. The V gene lost 0 bases and the J gene lost 5 bases, with 12 bases spanning the gap. There are 15 residues in the CDR3. The CDR3 DNA follows: TGTGCCACCAGTGATTTGCAGGGTGCTTGGGAGACCCAGTACTTC. As protein: CATSDLQGAWETQYF.

The V call is TRBV4-2, the J call TRBJ2-1; D is uncertain. Trimming shortened V by 1 base and J by 5 bases, and 6 bases separated the two germline ends. The CDR3 is 13 amino acids. CDR1 LGHNA and CDR2 YNFKEQ come from the germline V gene. CDR3 in amino acids: CASSQVQNNEQFF. Here the CDR3 DNA reads TGTGCCAGCAGCCAAGTACAGAACAATGAGCAGTTCTTC.

The V gene is TRBV7-2, the J gene TRBJ1-2; D gene ambiguous. Germline V CDR1 and CDR2: SGHTA, FQGNSA. Trimming shortened V by 1 base and J by 4 bases, and 10 bases separated the two germline ends. CDR3 length: 14 residues. The CDR3 nucleotides read TGTGCCAGCAGCTTAGGAGGTTTGAGCTATGGCTACACCTTC. Protein product: CASSLGGLSYGYTF.

The chain couples TRBV3-1 (or the pseudogene TRBV3-2) to TRBJ2-2; 16 positions agree with TRBD2. The CDR3 spans 17 residues. Germline V gives CDR1 LGHDT, CDR2 YNNKEL (reference sequence). V shed 0 bases and J 6 bases; nucleotides not matched to a gene: 1. The CDR3 sequence is CASSQDGTSGGAGELFF. Here the CDR3 DNA reads TGTGCCAGCAGCCAAGATGGGACTAGCGGGGGGGCCGGGGAGCTGTTTTTT.

The chain is built from TRBV28 and TRBJ1-6, with D uncertain. Trimming left V 3 bases short and J 7 bases short, with 4 bases between. Germline V CDR1 and CDR2: MDHEN, SYDVKM. The CDR3 loop spans 12 amino acids. CDR3 sequence: CASSFRNSPLHF. For the CDR3, the DNA is TGTGCCAGCAGTTTCAGAAATTCACCCCTCCACTTT.

This clone was counted a few times. The J gene is TRBJ1-1, the V gene TRBV7-6; D is undetermined. V dropped 5 bases and J dropped 3 bases, with 7 bases sitting between them. Germline V gene data show CDR1 as SGHVS and CDR2 as FNYEAQ. This CDR3 region has 12 residues. The CDR3: CASSPVDTEAFF. The CDR3 coding sequence is TGTGCCAGCAGCCCGGTGGACACTGAAGCTTTCTTT.

This chain joins TRBV6-5 and TRBJ1-1; tentatively, D is TRBD1 (6 bases). The CDR3 spans 15 residues. The V end was cut by 0 bases, the J end by 4 bases, with 12 bases between. Germline CDR1 is MNHEY and CDR2 is SVGAGI. The CDR3 nucleotides are TGTGCCAGCAGTTACTCGGGGGGCGGGAGCACTGAAGCTTTCTTT. Its protein product is CASSYSGGGSTEAFF.

The rearrangement links TRBV11-2 to TRBJ1-2, with TRBD1 identical over 8 bases. The CDR3 runs 13 residues. Germline CDR1 SGHAT, CDR2 FQNNGV. V was pared by 3 bases and J by 12 bases, with 9 bases of the junction left unmatched. The CDR3 here is CASSFNRGTGNTF. CDR3 nucleotides: TGTGCCAGCAGCTTTAACCGGGGGACAGGAAACACCTTC.

The chain recombines TRBV28 with TRBJ2-3; possibly TRBD2 for D (6 bases). Trimming cost V 3 bases and J 1 base, with 11 bases left between them. CDR1 and CDR2 (germline): MDHEN, SYDVKM. CDR3 length: 15 residues. CDR3 in amino acids: CASSFGGRGTDTQYF. Here the CDR3 DNA reads TGTGCCAGCAGTTTCGGAGGGCGCGGCACAGATACGCAGTATTTT.

V is TRBV7-2 and J is TRBJ1-3, with a possible D match to TRBD1 (5 bases). V shed 1 base and J shed 0 bases, with 16 bases lying between them. The germline V gene has CDR1 SGHTA and CDR2 FQGNSA. This CDR3 comprises 18 residues. The CDR3 coding sequence is TGTGCCAGCAGCTTAGTTCGGTCGGGGGTCGGCTCTGGAAACACCATATATTTT. This encodes CASSLVRSGVGSGNTIYF.

V is TRBV7-9 and J is TRBJ1-1; TRBD1 is a possible D gene (5 bases). The V end lost 5 bases, the J end lost 1 base, and 11 bases lay between the germline ends. CDR1 SEHNR and CDR2 FQNEAQ come from the germline V gene (reference sequence). This CDR3 has 14 amino acids. The CDR3 DNA follows: TGTGCCAGCAGCCCGGGGGGAACGAACACTGAAGCTTTCTTT. This sequence encodes CASSPGGTNTEAFF.

This chain links TRBV3-1 (or the pseudogene TRBV3-2) with TRBJ2-5; a possible D gene is TRBD2 (5 bases). Per the germline V gene, CDR1 is LGHDT and CDR2 is YNNKEL (reference sequence). This CDR3 is built from 15 residues. Trimming took 4 bases from V and 3 from J, leaving 15 bases between them. DNA for the CDR3: TGTGCCAGCAGCCGAATGAGCGTCGGGGAAGAGACCCAGTACTTC. It encodes CASSRMSVGEETQYF.

The chain carries TRBV19 and TRBJ1-1; D is undetermined. CDR3 length: 14 residues. With 8 bases removed from V and 5 bases from J, the gap between germline ends came to 18 bases. Germline V lookup: CDR1 LNHDA, CDR2 SQIVND (reference sequence). Written as DNA, the CDR3 is TGTGCCAGTGGAGACCTAGCCGCGAGGACTGAAGCTTTCTTT. It specifies CASGDLAARTEAFF.

A few counts support this clone. The V call is TRBV18, the J call TRBJ2-5, with D perhaps matching TRBD2 (6 bases). This CDR3 is 15 amino acids long. CDR1 is KGHSH and CDR2 is LQKENI in the germline V gene. Trimming stripped 3 bases from V and 7 bases from J, with 18 bases between. The CDR3 protein is CASSPPGPAGGTQYF. The CDR3 coding sequence is TGTGCCAGCTCACCGCCGGGCCCAGCGGGCGGGACCCAGTACTTC. Complete variable domain (other parts from reference TRBV18 and TRBJ2-5): NAGVMQNPRHLVRRRGQEARLRCSPMKGHSHVYWYRQLPEEGLKFMVYLQKENIIDESGMPKERFSAEFPKEGPSILRIQQVVRGDSAAYFCASSPPGPAGGTQYFGPGTRLLVL.

The CDR3 DNA reads as TGTGCCAGCAGAGGACTAGCGGGGGGGCCGGGGGAGCAGTACGTC. Its translation: CASRGLAGGPGEQYV. This chain uses TRBV2 with TRBJ2-7, with TRBD2 identical over 15 bases. Trimming cost V 6 bases and J 7 bases; bases outside gene matches: 7. This CDR3 has 15 amino acids. Germline lookup yields CDR1 SNHLY and CDR2 FYNNEI.

The chain carries TRBV5-1 and TRBJ1-1; D remains unclear. The CDR3 covers 14 residues. Germline CDR1 and CDR2: SGHRS and YFSETQ. V lost 6 bases, J lost 0 bases, and 12 bases lay in between. The CDR3 reads CASNKASMNTEAFF. Written as DNA, the CDR3 is TGCGCCAGCAATAAAGCGAGCATGAACACTGAAGCTTTCTTT.

The V gene is TRBV19, the J gene TRBJ2-2, with a weak D call TRBD1 (6 bases). CDR3 length: 17 amino acids. V gave up 1 base and J gave up 6 bases, with 18 bases separating them. The germline gives CDR1 LNHDA, CDR2 SQIVND (reference sequence). CDR3 coding DNA: TGTGCCAGTAGTATAGTAGCAGGGGTGGGGAAGGCCGGGGAGCTGTTTTTT. Protein sequence: CASSIVAGVGKAGELFF.